This paragraph reports one T cell receptor (beta chain). Its antigen is as yet unknown. Molecules of cDNA were individually given unique molecular identifiers that were attached to them. TCRdb reprocessed the 5' RACE reads with MiXCR, giving one entry per CDR3 protein. This table holds about 87,000 distinct CDR3 sequences, 14% found once. These data originate in a study of early T cells in non-severe SARS-CoV-2 infection. Whole-study context: The input, bulk RNA from unsorted whole blood, was sequenced, and chains were unpaired.

Study results and limitations: Matching with VDJdb favored anti-spike CD8 responses (missing private and CD4 specificities).

This receptor was obtained from an adult who was a healthcare worker with PCR-confirmed SARS-CoV-2 infection or an uninfected control (not recorded which). Sequencing was performed on whole blood.

As DNA, the CDR3 is TGTGCCAGCAGTGGGGCGGGGCTAGCGGGGACCTACGAGCAGTACTTC. It yields the protein CASSGAGLAGTYEQYF. The chain combines TRBV12-3 or TRBV12-4 with TRBJ2-7, with TRBD2 matching over 9 bases. The V segment lost 5 bases and the J segment 2 bases; nucleotides outside the gene matches: 10. The CDR3 is 16 amino acids.